This T cell receptor (beta chain) was identified during a study of T cell repertoires in ileal Crohn's disease. Study overall: Patients had a median roughly 8-year disease duration, and less than 45% were active smokers. Operated complications were stricturing disease (61%) and penetrating disease (around 39%). Study results and limitations: Endoscopic recurrence occurred in every patient whose clonality exceeded 26.8%. High-frequency clones were more common in sorted CD8 than CD4 cells.

The CDR3 is made up of 13 amino acids. Germline V lookup: CDR1 SGHKS, CDR2 YYEKEE (reference sequence). V lost 3 bases to trimming and J lost 4 bases; unmatched junction nucleotides: 4. Indicated time point: neoterminal ileum biopsy at postoperative endoscopy, about 6 months after surgery. Remarks on this clone: Antigen: not known.

Some clones are missing from TCRdb's copy, which holds only in-frame ones; the method was immunoSEQ multiplex PCR. The table lists some 9,200 clones, approximately 79% of them singletons. The chain carries TRBV5-5 and TRBJ2-7; 7 bases are a match to TRBD2. The sequencing sample was made of ileal tissue. The TCR sequence derives from an adult with Crohn's disease. Here the CDR3 DNA reads TGTGCCAGCAGCTCAGGACTAGGATACGAGCAGTACTTC. Its protein is CASSSGLGYEQYF.